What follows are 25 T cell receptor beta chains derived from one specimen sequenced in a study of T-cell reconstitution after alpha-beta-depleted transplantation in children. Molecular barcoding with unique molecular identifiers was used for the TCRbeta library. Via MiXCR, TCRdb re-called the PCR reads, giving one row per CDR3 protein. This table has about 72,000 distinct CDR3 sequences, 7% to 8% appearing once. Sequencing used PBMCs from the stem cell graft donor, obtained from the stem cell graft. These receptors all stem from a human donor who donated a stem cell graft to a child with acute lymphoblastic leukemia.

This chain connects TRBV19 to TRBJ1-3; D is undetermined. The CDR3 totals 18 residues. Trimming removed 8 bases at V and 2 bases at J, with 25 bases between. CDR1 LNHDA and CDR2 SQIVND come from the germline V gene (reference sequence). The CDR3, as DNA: TGTGCCAGTTCCGGGTCACCTGCGGCGGGAGGGACTGGAAACACCATATATTTT. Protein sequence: CASSGSPAAGGTGNTIYF.

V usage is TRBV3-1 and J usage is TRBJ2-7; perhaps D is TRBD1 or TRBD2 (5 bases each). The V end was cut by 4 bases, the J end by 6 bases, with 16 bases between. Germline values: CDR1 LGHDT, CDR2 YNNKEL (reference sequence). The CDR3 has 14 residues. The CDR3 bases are TGTGCCAGCAGCCTCGGGGCAGGGACGGTCGAGCAGTACTTC. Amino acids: CASSLGAGTVEQYF.

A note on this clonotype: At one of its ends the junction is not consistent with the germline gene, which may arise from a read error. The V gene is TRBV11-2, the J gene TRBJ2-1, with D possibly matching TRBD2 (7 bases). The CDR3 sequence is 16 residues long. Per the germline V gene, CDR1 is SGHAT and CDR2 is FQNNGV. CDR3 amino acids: CASSLGGGGRYNEQFF. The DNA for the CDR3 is TGTGCCAGCAGCTTAGGGGGGGGGGGCCGTTACAATGAGCAATTCTTC.

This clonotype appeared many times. The CDR3 DNA reads TGTGCCAGCAGTTTAGGGACCAATACGCAGTATTTT. This gives the protein CASSLGTNTQYF. This chain links TRBV12-3 or TRBV12-4 with TRBJ2-3; no clear D. The CDR3 consists of 12 residues. The ends were cut back, 1 base at V and 7 bases at J, with 6 bases in the middle.

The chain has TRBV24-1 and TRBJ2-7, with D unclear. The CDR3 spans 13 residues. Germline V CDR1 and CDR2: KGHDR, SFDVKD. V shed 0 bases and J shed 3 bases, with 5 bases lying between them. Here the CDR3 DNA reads TGTGCCACCAGTGATTTGAACAGCTACGAGCAGTACTTC. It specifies CATSDLNSYEQYF.

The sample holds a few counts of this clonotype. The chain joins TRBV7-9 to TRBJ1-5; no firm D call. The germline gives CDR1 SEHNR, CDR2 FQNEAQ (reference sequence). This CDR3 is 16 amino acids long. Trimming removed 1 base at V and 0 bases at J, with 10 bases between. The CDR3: CASSLEAPYSNQPQHF. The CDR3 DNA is TGTGCCAGCAGCTTAGAAGCACCATATAGCAATCAGCCCCAGCATTTT.

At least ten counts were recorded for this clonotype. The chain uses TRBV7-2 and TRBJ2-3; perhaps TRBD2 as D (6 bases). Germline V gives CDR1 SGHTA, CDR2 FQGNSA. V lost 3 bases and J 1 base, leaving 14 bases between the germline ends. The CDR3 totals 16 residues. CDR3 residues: CASSFRVAARTDTQYF. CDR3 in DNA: TGTGCCAGCAGCTTCAGAGTAGCGGCCCGCACAGATACGCAGTATTTT.

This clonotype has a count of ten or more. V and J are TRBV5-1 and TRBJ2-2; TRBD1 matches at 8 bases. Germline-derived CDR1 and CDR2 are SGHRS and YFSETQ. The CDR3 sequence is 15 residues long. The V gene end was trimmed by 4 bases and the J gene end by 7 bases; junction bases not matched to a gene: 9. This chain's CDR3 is CASSLAQGAGGELFF. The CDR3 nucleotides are TGCGCCAGCAGCCTCGCCCAGGGGGCGGGCGGGGAGCTGTTTTTT.

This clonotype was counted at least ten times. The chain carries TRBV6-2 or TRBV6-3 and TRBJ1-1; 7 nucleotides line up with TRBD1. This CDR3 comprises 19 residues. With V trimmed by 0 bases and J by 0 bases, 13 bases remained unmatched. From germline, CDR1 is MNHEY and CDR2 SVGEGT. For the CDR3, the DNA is TGTGCCAGCAGTTACTCCCCCCAGGGACAGAGACCTATGAACACTGAAGCTTTCTTT. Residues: CASSYSPQGQRPMNTEAFF.

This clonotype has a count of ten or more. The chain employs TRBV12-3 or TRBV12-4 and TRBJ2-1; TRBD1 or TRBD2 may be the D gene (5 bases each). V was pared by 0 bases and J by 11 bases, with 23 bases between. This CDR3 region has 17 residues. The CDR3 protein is CASSLAHRPGAPVQQFF. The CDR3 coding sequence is TGTGCCAGCAGTTTAGCGCACAGGCCCGGGGCCCCAGTTCAGCAGTTCTTC.

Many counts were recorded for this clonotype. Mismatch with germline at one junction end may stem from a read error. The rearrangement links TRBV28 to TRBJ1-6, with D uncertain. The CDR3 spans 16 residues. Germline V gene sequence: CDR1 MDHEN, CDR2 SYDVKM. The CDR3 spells CASSLYAGLDKSPLHF. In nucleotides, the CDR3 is TGTGCCAGCAGTTTATACGCGGGGTTAGATAAATCACCCCTCCACTTT. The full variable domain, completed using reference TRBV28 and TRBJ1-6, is DVKVTQSSRYLVKRTGEKVFLECVQDMDHENMFWYRQDPGLGLRLIYFSYDVKMKEKGDIPEGYSVSREKKERFSLILESASTNQTSMYLCASSLYAGLDKSPLHFGNGTRLTVT.

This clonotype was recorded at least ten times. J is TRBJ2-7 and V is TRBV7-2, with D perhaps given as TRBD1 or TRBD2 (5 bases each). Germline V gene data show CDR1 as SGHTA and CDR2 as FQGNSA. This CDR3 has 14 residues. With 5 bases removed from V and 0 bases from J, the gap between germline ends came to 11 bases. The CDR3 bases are TGTGCCAGCAGCCACCTGGGACCCTCCTACGAGCAGTACTTC. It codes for CASSHLGPSYEQYF.

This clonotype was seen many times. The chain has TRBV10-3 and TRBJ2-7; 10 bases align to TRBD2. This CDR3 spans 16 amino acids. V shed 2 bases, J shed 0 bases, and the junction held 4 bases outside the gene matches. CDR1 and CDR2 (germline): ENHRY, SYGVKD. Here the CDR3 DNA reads TGTGCCATCAGTGAGGCATTAGCGGGGGGCTCCTACGAGCAGTACTTC. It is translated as CAISEALAGGSYEQYF.

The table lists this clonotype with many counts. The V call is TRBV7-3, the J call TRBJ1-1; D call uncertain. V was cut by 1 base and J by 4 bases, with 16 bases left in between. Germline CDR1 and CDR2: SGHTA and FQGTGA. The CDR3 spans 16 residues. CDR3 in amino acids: CASSLSPGLGSTEAFF. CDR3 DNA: TGTGCCAGCAGCTTAAGTCCGGGTCTGGGGAGCACTGAAGCTTTCTTT.

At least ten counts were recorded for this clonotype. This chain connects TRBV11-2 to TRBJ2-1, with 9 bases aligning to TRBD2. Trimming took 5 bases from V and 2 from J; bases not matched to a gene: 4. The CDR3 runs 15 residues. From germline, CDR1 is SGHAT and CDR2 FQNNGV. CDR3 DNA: TGTGCCAGCAGCCCGACTAGCGGTCCCTACAATGAGCAGTTCTTC. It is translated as CASSPTSGPYNEQFF.

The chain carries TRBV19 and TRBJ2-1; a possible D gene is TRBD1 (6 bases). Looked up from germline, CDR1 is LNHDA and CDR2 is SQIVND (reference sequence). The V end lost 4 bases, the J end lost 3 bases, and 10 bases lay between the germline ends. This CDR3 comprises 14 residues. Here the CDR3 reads CASSRDMYYNEQFF. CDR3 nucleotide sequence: TGTGCCAGTAGTAGGGACATGTACTACAATGAGCAGTTCTTC.

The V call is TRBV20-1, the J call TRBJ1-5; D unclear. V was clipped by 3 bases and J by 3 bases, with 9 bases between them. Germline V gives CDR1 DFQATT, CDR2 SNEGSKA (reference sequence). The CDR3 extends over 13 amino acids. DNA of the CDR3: TGCAGTGCTAGTATCGGGGTCAATCAGCCCCAGCATTTT. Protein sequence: CSASIGVNQPQHF.

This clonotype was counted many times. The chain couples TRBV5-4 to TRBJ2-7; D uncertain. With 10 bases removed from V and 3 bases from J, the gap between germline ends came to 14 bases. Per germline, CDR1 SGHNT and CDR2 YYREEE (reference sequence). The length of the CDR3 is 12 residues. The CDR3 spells CARVAARYEQYF. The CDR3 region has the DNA TGTGCCCGCGTCGCGGCACGCTACGAGCAGTACTTC.

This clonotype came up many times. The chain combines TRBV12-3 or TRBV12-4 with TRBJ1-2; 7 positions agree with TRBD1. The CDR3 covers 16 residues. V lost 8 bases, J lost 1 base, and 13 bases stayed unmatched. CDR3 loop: CASLRPGTGVNYGYTF. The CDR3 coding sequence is TGTGCCAGCCTCCGGCCCGGAACAGGGGTTAACTATGGCTACACCTTC.

The CDR3 DNA follows: TGTGCCAGCAGCTCCCGACAGGGGCCGGGGGCGGAGCAGTTCTTC. This translates into CASSSRQGPGAEQFF. The V call is TRBV7-3, the J call TRBJ2-1; 8 positions match TRBD1. This CDR3 contains 15 residues. Per the germline V gene, CDR1 is SGHTA and CDR2 is FQGTGA. J lost 10 bases, V lost 4 bases, and 12 bases had no gene match.

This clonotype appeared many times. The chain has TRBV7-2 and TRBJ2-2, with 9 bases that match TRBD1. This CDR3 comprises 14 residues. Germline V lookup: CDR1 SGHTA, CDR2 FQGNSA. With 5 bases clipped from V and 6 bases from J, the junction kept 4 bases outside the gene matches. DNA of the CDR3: TGTGCCAGCAGCGTAGGGACAGGGCCCGGGGAGCTGTTTTTT. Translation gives CASSVGTGPGELFF.

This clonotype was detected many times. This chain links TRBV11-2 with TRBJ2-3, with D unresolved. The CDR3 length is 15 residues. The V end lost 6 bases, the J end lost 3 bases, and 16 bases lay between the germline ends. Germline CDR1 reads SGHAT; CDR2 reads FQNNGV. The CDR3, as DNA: TGTGCCAGCAGTTCATGGACGGCCCTTACAGATACGCAGTATTTT. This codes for CASSSWTALTDTQYF. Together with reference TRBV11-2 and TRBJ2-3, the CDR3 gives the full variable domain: EAGVAQSPRYKIIEKRQSVAFWCNPISGHATLYWYQQILGQGPKLLIQFQNNGVVDDSQLPKDRFSAERLKGVDSTLKIQPAKLEDSAVYLCASSSWTALTDTQYFGPGTRLTVL.

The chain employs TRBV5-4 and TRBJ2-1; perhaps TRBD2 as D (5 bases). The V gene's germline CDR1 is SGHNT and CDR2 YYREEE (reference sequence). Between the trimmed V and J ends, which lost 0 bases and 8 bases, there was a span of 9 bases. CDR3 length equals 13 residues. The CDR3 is CASSLAGSHEQFF. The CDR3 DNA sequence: TGTGCCAGCAGCTTGGCGGGGAGCCATGAGCAGTTCTTC.

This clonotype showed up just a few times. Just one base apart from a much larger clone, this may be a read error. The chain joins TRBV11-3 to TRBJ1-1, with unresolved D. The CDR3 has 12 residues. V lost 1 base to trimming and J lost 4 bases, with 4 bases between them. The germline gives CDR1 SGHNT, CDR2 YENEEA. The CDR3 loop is CASSLAATEAFF. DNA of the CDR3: TGTGCCAGCAGCTTAGCGGCCACTGAAGCTTTCTTT.

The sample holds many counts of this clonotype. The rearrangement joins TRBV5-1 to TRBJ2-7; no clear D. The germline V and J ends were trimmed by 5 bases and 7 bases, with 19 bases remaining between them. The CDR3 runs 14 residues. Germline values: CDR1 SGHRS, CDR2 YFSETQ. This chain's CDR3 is CASRKRFEMGEQYF. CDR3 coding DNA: TGCGCCAGCAGAAAGAGATTTGAAATGGGGGAGCAGTACTTC. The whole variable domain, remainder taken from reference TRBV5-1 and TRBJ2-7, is KAGVTQTPRYLIKTRGQQVTLSCSPISGHRSVSWYQQTPGQGLQFLFEYFSETQRNKGNFPGRFSGRQFSNSRSEMNVSTLELGDSALYLCASRKRFEMGEQYFGPGTRLTVT.